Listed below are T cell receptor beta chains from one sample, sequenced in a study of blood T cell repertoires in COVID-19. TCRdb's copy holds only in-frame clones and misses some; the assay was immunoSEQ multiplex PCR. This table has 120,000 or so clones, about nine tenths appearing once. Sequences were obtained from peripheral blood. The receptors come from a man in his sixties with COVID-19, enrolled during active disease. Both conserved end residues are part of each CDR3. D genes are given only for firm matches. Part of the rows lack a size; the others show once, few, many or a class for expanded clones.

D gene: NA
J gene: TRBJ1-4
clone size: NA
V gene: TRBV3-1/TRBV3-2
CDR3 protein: CASRGGVNEKLFF
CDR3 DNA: TGTGCCAGCAGAGGGGGGGTTAATGAAAAACTGTTTTTT

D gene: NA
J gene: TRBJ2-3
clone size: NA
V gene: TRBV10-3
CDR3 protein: CATDKGDTQYF
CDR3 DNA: TGTGCCACCGACAAGGGGGATACGCAGTATTTT

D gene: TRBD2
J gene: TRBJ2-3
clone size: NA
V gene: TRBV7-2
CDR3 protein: CASKRSGTSTDTQYF
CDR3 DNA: TGTGCCAGCAAACGTAGCGGGACTAGCACAGATACGCAGTATTTT

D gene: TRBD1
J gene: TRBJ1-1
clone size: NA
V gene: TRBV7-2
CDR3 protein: CASSQGDRGRGTEAFF
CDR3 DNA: TGTGCCAGCAGCCAAGGGGACAGGGGAAGGGGAACTGAAGCTTTCTTT

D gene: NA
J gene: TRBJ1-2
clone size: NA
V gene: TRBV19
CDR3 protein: CASHTGFRGYTF
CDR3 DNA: TGTGCCAGTCATACAGGATTCCGCGGCTACACCTTC

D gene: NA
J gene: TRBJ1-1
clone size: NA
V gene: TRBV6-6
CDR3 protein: CASSYSLGPLNTEAFF
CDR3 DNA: TGTGCCAGCAGTTACTCGTTGGGGCCGCTGAACACTGAAGCTTTCTTT

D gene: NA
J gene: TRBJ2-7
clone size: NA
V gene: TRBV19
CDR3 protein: CASSTRPREYEQYF
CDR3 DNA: TGTGCCAGTAGTACGCGCCCAAGGGAGTACGAGCAGTACTTC

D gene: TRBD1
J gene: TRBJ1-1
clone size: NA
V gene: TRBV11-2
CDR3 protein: CASSEGTANTEAFF
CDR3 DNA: TGTGCCAGCAGCGAAGGGACAGCGAACACTGAAGCTTTCTTT

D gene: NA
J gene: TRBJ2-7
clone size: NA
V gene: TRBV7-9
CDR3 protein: CASSITTSEQYF
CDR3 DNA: TGTGCCAGCAGCATTACTACCTCCGAGCAGTACTTC

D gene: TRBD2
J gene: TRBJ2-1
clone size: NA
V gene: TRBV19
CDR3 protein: CAIDLAGEQFF
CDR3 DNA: TGTGCCATAGACCTAGCGGGTGAGCAGTTCTTC

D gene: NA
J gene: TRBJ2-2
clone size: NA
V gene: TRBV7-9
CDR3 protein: CASTGLALLTGELFF
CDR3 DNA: TGTGCCAGCACCGGGCTAGCGCTACTTACCGGGGAGCTGTTTTTT

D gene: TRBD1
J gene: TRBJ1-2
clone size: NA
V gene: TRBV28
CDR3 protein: CASSKTGVNYGYTF
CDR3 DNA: TGTGCCAGCAGCAAGACAGGGGTGAACTATGGCTACACCTTC

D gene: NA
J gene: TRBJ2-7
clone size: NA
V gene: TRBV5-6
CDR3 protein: CASSGYYRALEQYF
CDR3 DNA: TGTGCCAGCAGCGGCTACTACAGGGCTCTCGAGCAGTACTTC

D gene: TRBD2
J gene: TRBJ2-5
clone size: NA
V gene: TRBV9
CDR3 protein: CASSVNSGTAKTQYF
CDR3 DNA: TGTGCCAGCAGCGTAAATAGCGGGACGGCGAAGACCCAGTACTTC

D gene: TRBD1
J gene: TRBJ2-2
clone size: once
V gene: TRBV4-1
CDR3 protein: CASSQDPGQLNTGELFF
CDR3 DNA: TGCGCCAGCAGCCAAGACCCGGGACAGCTTAACACCGGGGAGCTGTTTTTT

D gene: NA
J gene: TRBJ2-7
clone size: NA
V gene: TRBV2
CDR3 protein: CASSEALRAGGPYEQYF
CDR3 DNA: TGTGCCAGCAGTGAAGCGCTTCGGGCAGGAGGGCCATACGAGCAGTACTTC

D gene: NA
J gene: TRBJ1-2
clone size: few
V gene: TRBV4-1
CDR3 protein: CASSRLPRDYGYTF
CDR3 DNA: TGCGCCAGCAGCCGACTACCCCGAGACTATGGCTACACCTTC

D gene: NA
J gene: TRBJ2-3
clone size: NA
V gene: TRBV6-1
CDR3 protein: CASSEALQSSTDTQYF
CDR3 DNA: TGTGCCAGCAGTGAAGCATTGCAGTCTAGCACAGATACGCAGTATTTT

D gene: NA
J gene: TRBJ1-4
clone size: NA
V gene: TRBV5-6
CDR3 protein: CASSLGPEGEKLFF
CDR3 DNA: TGTGCCAGCAGCTTGGGCCCAGAGGGTGAAAAACTGTTTTTT